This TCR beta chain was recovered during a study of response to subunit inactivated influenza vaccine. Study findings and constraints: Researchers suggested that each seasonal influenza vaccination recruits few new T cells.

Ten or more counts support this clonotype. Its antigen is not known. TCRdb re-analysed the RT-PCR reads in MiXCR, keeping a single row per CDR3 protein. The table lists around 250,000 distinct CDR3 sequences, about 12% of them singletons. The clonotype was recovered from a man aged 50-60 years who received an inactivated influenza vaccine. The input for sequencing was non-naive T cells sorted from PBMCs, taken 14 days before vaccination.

The CDR3, as DNA: TGCGCCAGCAGCTCAGGGACTAGCGGATACGAGCAGTACTTC. As protein: CASSSGTSGYEQYF. The V call is TRBV5-1, the J call TRBJ2-7, with 11 bases identical to TRBD2. The CDR3 runs to 14 residues. J was trimmed by 4 bases and V by 3 bases; bases with no gene match: 3. The germline V gene encodes CDR1 SGHRS and CDR2 YFSETQ.